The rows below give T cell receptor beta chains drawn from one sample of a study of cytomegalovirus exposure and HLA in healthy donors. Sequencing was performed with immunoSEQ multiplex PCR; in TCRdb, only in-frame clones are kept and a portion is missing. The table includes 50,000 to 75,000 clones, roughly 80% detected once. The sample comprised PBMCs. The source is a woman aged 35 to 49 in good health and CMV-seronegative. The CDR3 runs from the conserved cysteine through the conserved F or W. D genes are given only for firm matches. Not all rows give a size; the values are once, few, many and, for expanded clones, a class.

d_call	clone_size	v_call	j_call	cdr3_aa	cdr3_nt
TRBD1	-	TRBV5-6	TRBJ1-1	CASSLAAGGADTEAFF	TGTGCCAGCAGCTTGGCGGCAGGGGGCGCGGACACTGAAGCTTTCTTT
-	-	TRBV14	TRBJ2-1	CASSPGQGSYNEQFF	TGTGCCAGCAGCCCGGGCCAGGGATCCTACAATGAGCAGTTCTTC
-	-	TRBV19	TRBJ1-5	CASSISPVNQPQHF	TGTGCCAGTAGTATAAGTCCAGTTAATCAGCCCCAGCATTTT
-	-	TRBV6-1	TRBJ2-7	CASSVRASYEQYF	TGTGCCAGCAGCGTCAGGGCTTCCTACGAGCAGTACTTC
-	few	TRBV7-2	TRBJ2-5	CASSLVRVTGEGETQYF	TGTGCCAGCAGCTTAGTACGGGTCACGGGAGAGGGGGAGACCCAGTACTTC
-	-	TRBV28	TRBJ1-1	CASSNYPAEAFF	TGTGCCAGCAGTAACTACCCCGCTGAAGCTTTCTTT
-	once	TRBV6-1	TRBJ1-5	CASRFLRGSNQPQHF	TGTGCCAGCAGATTTCTCCGGGGTAGCAATCAGCCCCAGCATTTT
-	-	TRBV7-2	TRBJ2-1	CASSFGGLQFF	TGTGCCAGCAGCTTTGGAGGCCTGCAGTTCTTC
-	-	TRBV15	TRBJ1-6	CATSTRRGSPLHF	TGTGCCACCAGCACCCGTCGGGGATCACCCCTCCACTTT
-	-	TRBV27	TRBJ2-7	CASSLQIAVPYEQYF	TGTGCCAGCAGTTTACAAATAGCGGTCCCCTACGAGCAGTACTTC
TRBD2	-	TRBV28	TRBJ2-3	CASSSSGTRSTDTQYF	TGTGCCAGCAGCTCTAGCGGCACTCGTTCCACAGATACGCAGTATTTT
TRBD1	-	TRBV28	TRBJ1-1	CASTLGQAYEAFF	TGTGCCAGCACCCTTGGACAGGCTTATGAAGCTTTCTTT
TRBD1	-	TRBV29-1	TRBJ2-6	CSVTGEANVLTF	TGCAGCGTAACAGGGGAGGCCAACGTCCTGACTTTC
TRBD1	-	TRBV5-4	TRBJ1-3	CASSFGVTGANGNTIYF	TGTGCCAGCAGCTTCGGGGTGACAGGGGCAAACGGAAACACCATATATTTT
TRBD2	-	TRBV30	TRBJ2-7	CAWSSASGGEKQYF	TGTGCCTGGAGCTCAGCTAGCGGTGGTGAAAAGCAGTACTTC
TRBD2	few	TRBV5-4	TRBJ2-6	CASSRGGPTGANVLTF	TGTGCCAGCAGTCGGGGAGGGCCCACTGGGGCCAACGTCCTGACTTTC
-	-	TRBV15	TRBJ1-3	CATSTRLARSGNTIYF	TGTGCCACCAGCACCCGATTAGCTCGCTCTGGAAACACCATATATTTT
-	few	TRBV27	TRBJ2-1	CASSLVGRSYNEQFF	TGTGCCAGCAGTTTGGTAGGGAGGTCCTACAATGAGCAGTTCTTC
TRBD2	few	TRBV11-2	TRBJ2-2	CASSPQSGRNTGELFF	TGTGCCAGCAGCCCCCAGAGCGGGAGGAACACCGGGGAGCTGTTTTTT
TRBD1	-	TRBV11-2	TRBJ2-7	CASSILTGTGATEQYF	TGTGCCAGCAGCATTCTTACCGGGACAGGGGCTACCGAGCAGTACTTC
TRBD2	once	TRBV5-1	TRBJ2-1	CASSFMGLTGVYNEQFF	TGCGCCAGCAGCTTTATGGGACTAACGGGAGTCTACAATGAGCAGTTCTTC
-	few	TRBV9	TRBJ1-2	CASSVAVMSETGVGGYTF	TGTGCCAGCAGCGTAGCCGTTATGTCCGAGACCGGGGTCGGTGGCTACACCTTC
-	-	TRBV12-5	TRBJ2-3	CASSRPGADTQYF	TGTGCTAGTAGCAGGCCGGGGGCAGATACGCAGTATTTT
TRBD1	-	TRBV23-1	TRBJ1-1	CASSHSGDRGHNTEAFF	TGCGCCAGCAGCCATTCCGGGGACAGGGGGCACAACACTGAAGCTTTCTTT
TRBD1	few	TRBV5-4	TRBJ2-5	CASSKGQQQETQYF	TGTGCCAGCAGCAAGGGACAGCAGCAAGAGACCCAGTACTTC
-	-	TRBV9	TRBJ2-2	CASSALDSLHNTGELFF	TGTGCCAGCAGCGCATTAGACTCCCTGCATAACACCGGGGAGCTGTTTTTT
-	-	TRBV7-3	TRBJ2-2	CASSLGDRQGGELFF	TGTGCCAGCAGCTTAGGCGACAGGCAGGGCGGGGAGCTGTTTTTT
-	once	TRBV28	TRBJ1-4	CASSLGEPNEKLFF	TGTGCCAGCAGTCTAGGCGAGCCGAATGAAAAACTGTTTTTT
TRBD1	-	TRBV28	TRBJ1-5	CASSPWDSVNNQPQHF	TGTGCCAGCAGTCCTTGGGACAGCGTGAACAATCAGCCCCAGCATTTT
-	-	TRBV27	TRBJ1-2	CASRRGGSNYGYTF	TGTGCCAGCAGGCGGGGAGGGAGTAACTATGGCTACACCTTC
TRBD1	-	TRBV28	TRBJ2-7	CASSQTRQGVVGYEQYF	TGTGCCAGCAGTCAAACCCGACAGGGGGTGGTCGGCTACGAGCAGTACTTC
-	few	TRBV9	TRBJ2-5	CASSPNTGRGRETQYF	TGTGCCAGCAGTCCAAATACAGGGAGAGGGAGAGAGACCCAGTACTTC
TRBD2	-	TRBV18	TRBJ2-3	CASSQAGGRNTDTQYF	TGTGCCAGCTCACAAGCGGGAGGGAGGAACACAGATACGCAGTATTTT
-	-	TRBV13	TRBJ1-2	CASSLGDYRGYTF	TGTGCCAGCAGCTTAGGGGACTACCGGGGCTACACCTTC
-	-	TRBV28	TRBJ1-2	CASSSSGENYGYTF	TGTGCCAGCAGTTCTTCAGGGGAGAACTATGGCTACACCTTC